This TCR beta chain is from a study of shared clonotypes between healthy human individuals. In the naive CD8 group, cells lacked CD45RO and were positively selected for CCR7, so terminally differentiated effector memory CD45RA+ cells were left out. Germline-derived CDR1 and CDR2 are MDHEN and SYDVKM. V dropped 3 bases and J dropped 4 bases, with 14 bases sitting between them. CDR3 size: 15 residues. Study results and caveats: Rarefaction showed that sequencing of sorted subsets was incomplete (despite large depth).

Clones were sequenced by immunoSEQ multiplex PCR, and TCRdb holds only the in-frame ones, with some missing. The table shows about 550,000 clones, with less than 97% occurring only once. With regard to this clone: Antigen specificity is unknown.

The sequencing input was naive CD8+ T cells sorted from blood. This receptor was identified in a woman in her twenties or thirties in good health. The rearrangement links TRBV28 to TRBJ2-3, with D unclear. This CDR3 reads CASSFGRSFSDTQYF. CDR3 nucleotides: TGTGCCAGCAGTTTTGGACGGTCCTTTTCAGATACGCAGTATTTT.